Here is one TCR beta chain with its context. Its antigen is currently unknown. The data were obtained in a study of T cells expressing NK-cell markers. CDR1 and CDR2 from the germline V gene are SQVTM and ANQGSEA. This CDR3 has 13 amino acids. Regarding the study as a whole: Dominant NKG2C+ clonotypes in a handful of donors made up 1.0-7.0% of CD8+ T cells. A few donors' CD3+CD56-NKG2C+ cells were dominated by the same clonotypes.

Researchers built TCR beta cDNA using 5'RACE template switching with UMIs. TCRdb reanalyzed the 5' RACE reads, giving one entry per CDR3 protein sequence and no DNA. The listing records 350,000 to 500,000 distinct CDR3 sequences. Sequencing input: blood T cells: a sorted CD56 or NKG2C T cell subset, CD4+ or CD8+ T cells, or bulk PBMC T cells (not recorded which). The chain is built from TRBV29-1 and TRBJ1-1; TCRdb picks TRBD1, but there is no DNA to check that call. This TCR derives from a woman between 18 and 70 years old in good health. This CDR3 reads CSVSRGADTEAFF. Drawing the rest from reference TRBV29-1 and TRBJ1-1, the complete variable domain is SAVISQKPSRDICQRGTSLTIQCQVDSQVTMMFWYRQQPGQSLTLIATANQGSEATYESGFVIDKFPISRPNLTFSTLTVSNMSPEDSSIYLCSVSRGADTEAFFGQGTRLTVV.